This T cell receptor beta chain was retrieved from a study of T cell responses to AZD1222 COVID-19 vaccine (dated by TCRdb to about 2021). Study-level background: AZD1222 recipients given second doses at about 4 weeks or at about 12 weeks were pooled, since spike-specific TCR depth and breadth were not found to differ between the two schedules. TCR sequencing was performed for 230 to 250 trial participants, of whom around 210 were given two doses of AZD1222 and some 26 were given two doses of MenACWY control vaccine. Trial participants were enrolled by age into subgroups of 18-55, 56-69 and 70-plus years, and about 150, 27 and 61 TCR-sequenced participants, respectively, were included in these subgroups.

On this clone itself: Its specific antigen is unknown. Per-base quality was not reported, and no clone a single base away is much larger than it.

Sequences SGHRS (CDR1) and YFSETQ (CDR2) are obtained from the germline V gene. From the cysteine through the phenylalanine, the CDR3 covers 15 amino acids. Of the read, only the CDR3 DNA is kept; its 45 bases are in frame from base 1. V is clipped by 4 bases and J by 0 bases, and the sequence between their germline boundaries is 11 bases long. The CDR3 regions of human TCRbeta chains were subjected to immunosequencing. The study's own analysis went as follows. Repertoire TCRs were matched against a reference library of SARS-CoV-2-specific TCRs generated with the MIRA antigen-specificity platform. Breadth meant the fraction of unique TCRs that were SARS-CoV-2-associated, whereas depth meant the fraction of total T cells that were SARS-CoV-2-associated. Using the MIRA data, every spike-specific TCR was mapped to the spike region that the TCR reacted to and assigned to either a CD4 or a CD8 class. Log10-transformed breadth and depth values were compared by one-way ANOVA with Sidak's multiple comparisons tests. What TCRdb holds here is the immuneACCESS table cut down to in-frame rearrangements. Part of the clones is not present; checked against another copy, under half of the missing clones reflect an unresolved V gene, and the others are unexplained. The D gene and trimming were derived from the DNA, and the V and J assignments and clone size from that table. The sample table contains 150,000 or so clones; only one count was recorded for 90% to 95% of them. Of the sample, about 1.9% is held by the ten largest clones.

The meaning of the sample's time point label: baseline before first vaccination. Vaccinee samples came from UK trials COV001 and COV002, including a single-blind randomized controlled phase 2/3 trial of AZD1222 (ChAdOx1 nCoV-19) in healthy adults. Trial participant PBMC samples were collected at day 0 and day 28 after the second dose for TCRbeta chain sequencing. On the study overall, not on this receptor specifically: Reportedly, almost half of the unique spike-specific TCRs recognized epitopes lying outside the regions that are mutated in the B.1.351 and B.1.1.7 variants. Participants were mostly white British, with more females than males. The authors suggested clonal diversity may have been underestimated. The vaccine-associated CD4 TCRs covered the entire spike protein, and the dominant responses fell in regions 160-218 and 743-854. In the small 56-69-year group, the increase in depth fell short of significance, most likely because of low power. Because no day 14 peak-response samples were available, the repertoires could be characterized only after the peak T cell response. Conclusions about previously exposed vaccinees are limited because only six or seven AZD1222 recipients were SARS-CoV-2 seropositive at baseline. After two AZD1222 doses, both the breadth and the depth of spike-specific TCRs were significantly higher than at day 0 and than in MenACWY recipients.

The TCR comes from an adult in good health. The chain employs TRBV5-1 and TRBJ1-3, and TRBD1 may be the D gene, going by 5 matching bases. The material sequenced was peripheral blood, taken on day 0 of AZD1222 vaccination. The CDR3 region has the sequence CASSAGTNSGNTIYF. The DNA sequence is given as TGCGCCAGCAGCGCTGGGACTAACTCTGGAAACACCATATATTTT.